Listed here are 8 T cell receptor beta chains from one sample, sequenced in a study of blood T cells in healthy people across ages. It was with a sample-barcoded 5' primer and a J-beta primer mix that a second PCR of roughly 7 to 12 cycles was run. TCRdb itself ran the 5' RACE reads through MiXCR, one entry per CDR3 protein. The sample lists fewer than 2,000,000 distinct CDR3 sequences, approximately 40% occurring once. Sequencing was carried out using blood. Receptor source: a human donor in good health.

CDR3 region: CASTTGGQGAWLSPLHF. For the CDR3, the DNA is TGTGCCAGCACCACCGGAGGACAGGGAGCTTGGTTATCACCCCTCCACTTT. The gene calls are TRBV28 and TRBJ1-6; 8 nucleotides match TRBD1. Germline loops: CDR1 MDHEN, CDR2 SYDVKM. V dropped 7 bases and J dropped 10; count of bases not matched to a gene: 18. This CDR3 contains 17 residues.

The rearrangement joins TRBV18 to TRBJ2-1; D is perhaps TRBD1 or TRBD2 (5 bases each). Trimming took 3 bases from V and 13 from J, leaving 16 bases between them. The CDR3 extends over 13 amino acids. CDR1 and CDR2 from the germline V gene are KGHSH and LQKENI. The DNA of the CDR3 is TGTGCCAGCTCACCTCAGGTGGGGGAGACCCAGTTCTTC. It encodes CASSPQVGETQFF.

The genes are TRBV6-5 and TRBJ1-5; D remains unclear. There are 15 residues in the CDR3. V lost 6 bases to trimming and J lost 4 bases, with 16 bases between them. Looked up from germline, CDR1 is MNHEY and CDR2 is SVGAGI. The CDR3 coding sequence is TGTGCCAGCAGATCCACGTTTTGGGGAAATCAGCCCCAGCATTTT. Protein: CASRSTFWGNQPQHF.

Details on this clonotype: One junction end does not reproduce the germline sequence, and a read error may be involved. This chain joins TRBV6-5 and TRBJ2-4; D unclear. The J call is uncertain, as TRBJ2-7 better fits the DNA end. The length of the CDR3 is 13 residues. From germline, CDR1 is MNHEY and CDR2 SVGAGI. CDR3 protein: CASSYSMGYEQYF. In DNA form, the CDR3 reads TGTGCCAGTAGTTACTCGATGGGGTACGAGCAGTACTTC.

The rearrangement links TRBV20-1 to TRBJ2-1, with 8 bases aligning to TRBD1. The CDR3 totals 14 residues. J was trimmed by 2 bases and V by 5 bases; bases with no gene match: 5. CDR1 is DFQATT, CDR2 SNEGSKA, per germline (reference sequence). In nucleotides, the CDR3 is TGCAGTGCTGGGGAGACAGGGGCCTACAATGAGCAGTTCTTC. Translation: CSAGETGAYNEQFF.

This clonotype was recorded many times. This chain uses TRBV28 with TRBJ2-7; 7 bases line up with TRBD1. This CDR3 has 12 amino acids. Germline values: CDR1 MDHEN, CDR2 SYDVKM. The junction had 2 bases not matched to a gene; V was cut back by 6 bases and J by 3 bases. The CDR3 DNA sequence: TGTGCCAGCAGCTGGGACAGCTACGAGCAGTACTTC. It translates to CASSWDSYEQYF.

The J gene is TRBJ1-2, the V gene TRBV4-1; unclear D gene. Germline CDR1 MGHRA, CDR2 YSYEKL. The CDR3 is made up of 14 amino acids. V was cut by 1 base and J by 4 bases, with 10 bases left in between. This chain's CDR3 is CASSQAQAFYGYTF. CDR3 sequence (DNA): TGCGCCAGCAGCCAAGCTCAGGCGTTCTATGGCTACACCTTC.

The gene calls are TRBV6-6 and TRBJ2-7; TRBD1 matches at 9 bases. V lost 8 bases, J lost 5 bases, and 4 bases stayed unmatched. This CDR3 has 12 residues. In germline, CDR1 is MNHNY, CDR2 SVGAGI (reference sequence). The CDR3 bases are TGTGCCAGCGCGGACAGGGGCCACGAGCAGTACTTC. Amino acids: CASADRGHEQYF.